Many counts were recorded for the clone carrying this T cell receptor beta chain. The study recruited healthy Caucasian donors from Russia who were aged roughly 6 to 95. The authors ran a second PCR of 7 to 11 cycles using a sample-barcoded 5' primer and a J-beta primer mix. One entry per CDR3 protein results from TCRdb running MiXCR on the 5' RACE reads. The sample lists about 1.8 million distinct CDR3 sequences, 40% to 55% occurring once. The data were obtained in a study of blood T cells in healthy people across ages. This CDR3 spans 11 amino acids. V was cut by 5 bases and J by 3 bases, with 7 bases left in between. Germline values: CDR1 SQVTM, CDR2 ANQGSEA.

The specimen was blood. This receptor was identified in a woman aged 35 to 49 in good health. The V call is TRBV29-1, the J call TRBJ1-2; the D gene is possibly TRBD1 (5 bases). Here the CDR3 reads CSVLGDYGYTF. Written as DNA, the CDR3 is TGCAGCGTTCTGGGGGACTATGGCTACACCTTC.